The 9 T cell receptor beta chains presented below share a single source sample, sequenced in a study of T cell responses to AZD1222 COVID-19 vaccine. Assay: immunoSEQ multiplex PCR; the TCRdb copy retains only in-frame clones and omits some. The repertoire holds 75,000 to 90,000 clones, 85% to 95% seen once, with under 35% in the top ten. The material was peripheral blood, obtained 28 days after the second AZD1222 dose. The receptors derive from an adult who received the AZD1222 COVID-19 vaccine.

The CDR3 spells CASTGTSNTGELFF. In DNA form, the CDR3 reads TGTGCCAGTACCGGGACTTCGAACACCGGGGAGCTGTTTTTT. The V gene is TRBV28, the J gene TRBJ2-2; a possible D gene is TRBD2 (6 bases). Trimming left V 9 bases short and J 0 bases short, with 11 bases between. The V gene's germline CDR1 is MDHEN and CDR2 SYDVKM. This CDR3 has 14 amino acids.

This clone was seen only once. The rearrangement uses TRBV4-1 and TRBJ1-6, with D uncertain. The V and J ends lost 0 bases and 7 bases respectively, with 7 bases between them. Germline V CDR1 and CDR2: MGHRA, YSYEKL. The CDR3 loop spans 14 amino acids. CDR3 sequence: CASSQDLGNSPLHF. The CDR3 DNA is TGCGCCAGCAGCCAAGATTTAGGGAATTCACCCCTCCACTTT.

The V gene is TRBV7-2, the J gene TRBJ2-1, with 11 bases fitting TRBD2. Germline values: CDR1 SGHTA, CDR2 FQGNSA. The ends lost 2 bases at V and 9 bases at J; junction bases unmatched: 9. The CDR3 consists of 16 residues. The CDR3 reads CASSLSLAGGLGEQFF. In nucleotides, the CDR3 is TGTGCCAGCAGCTTAAGCCTAGCGGGAGGTCTCGGTGAGCAGTTCTTC.

This sequence joins TRBV18 and TRBJ1-2; D might be TRBD1 (6 bases). The CDR3 loop spans 16 amino acids. V dropped 3 bases and J dropped 6 bases, with 20 bases sitting between them. Germline loops: CDR1 KGHSH, CDR2 LQKENI. CDR3 protein: CASSPAPRGDENGYTF. Written as DNA, the CDR3 is TGTGCCAGCTCACCGGCGCCGAGGGGGGACGAAAATGGCTACACCTTC.

The chain is built from TRBV15 and TRBJ1-5; no definite D call. V lost 1 base, J lost 4 bases, and 11 bases lay in between. The germline V gene encodes CDR1 LNHNV and CDR2 YYDKDF (reference sequence). This CDR3 has 15 amino acids. The CDR3 DNA sequence: TGTGCCACCAGCAGAGTAATGGCAGCTAATCAGCCCCAGCATTTT. This codes for CATSRVMAANQPQHF.

The chain links TRBV18 to TRBJ2-1; weak D call: TRBD1 (7 bases). This CDR3 has 16 residues. The ends were cut back, 3 bases at V and 5 bases at J, with 17 bases in the middle. Germline V CDR1 and CDR2: KGHSH, LQKENI. CDR3 sequence reads: CASSPLGGGPHNEQFF. The CDR3 DNA is TGTGCCAGCTCACCCCTAGGAGGGGGCCCTCACAATGAGCAGTTCTTC.

The chain links TRBV4-1 to TRBJ1-4; D is undetermined. The germline V gene encodes CDR1 MGHRA and CDR2 YSYEKL. This CDR3 comprises 14 residues. V gave up 1 base and J gave up 7 bases, with 10 bases separating them. For the CDR3, the DNA is TGCGCCAGCAGCCAAGGCACTGGGTTTGAAAAACTGTTTTTT. Protein sequence: CASSQGTGFEKLFF.

This clone was recorded a few times. CDR3 region: CASSPRAELNTEAFF. The CDR3 DNA reads as TGTGCCAGCAGTCCCAGAGCGGAATTGAACACTGAAGCTTTCTTT. The chain uses TRBV6-5 and TRBJ1-1; no clear D gene. Germline loops: CDR1 MNHEY, CDR2 SVGAGI. CDR3 length: 15 residues. Trimming removed 5 bases from V and 0 bases from J, with 13 bases in between.

The chain employs TRBV3-1 (or the pseudogene TRBV3-2) and TRBJ1-3; D gene uncertain. Germline CDR1 LGHDT, CDR2 YNNKEL (reference sequence). This CDR3 contains 13 residues. Trimming pared 1 base from V and 5 bases from J, leaving 6 bases between. The CDR3 sequence is CASSQVGRNTIYF. The CDR3 nucleotides are TGTGCCAGCAGCCAAGTAGGCAGAAACACCATATATTTT.